These 14 T cell receptor beta chains came from one sample sequenced in a study of naive and memory T cell subsets (dated by TCRdb to 2016 to 2017). Library preparation was by UMI-ligation and nested PCR. Sequencing was carried out with an Illumina MiSeq. An equimolar mix of two oligonucleotides covering both TRBC1 and TRBC2 was used as the beta constant-region primer. Four rounds of PCR were used to amplify ligated cDNA, with nested alpha and beta constant-region primers being used together with the SP2 primer. The public reads were reprocessed in TCRdb via fastp at Q25 and MiXCR, keeping in-frame beta chains. Duplicate CDR3 protein sequences are folded into a single record with the most common DNA and genes. This sample has 80,000 to 95,000 distinct CDR3 sequences in its table, and over 9% of those were observed once. The top ten constitute 1.2% of the sample. Sequencing was carried out using naive CD8+ T cells from blood. The sample's cell subset or site label is to be understood as: naive T cells, CD45RA high CD27+. Every receptor here comes from a human donor in good health.

This clonotype occurred many times. J is TRBJ2-7 and V is TRBV29-1; D remains ambiguous. Germline-derived CDR1 and CDR2 are SQVTM and ANQGSEA. Between the trimmed V and J ends, which lost 1 base and 4 bases, there was a span of 8 bases. CDR3 length equals 12 residues. CDR3 DNA: TGCAGCGTTGAAGGTGGAAGATACGAGCAGTACTTC. Translating it yields CSVEGGRYEQYF.

The V gene is TRBV4-1, the J gene TRBJ2-7; maybe TRBD2 (6 bases). This CDR3 contains 14 residues. Between the trimmed V and J ends, which lost 8 bases and 7 bases, there was a span of 21 bases. Germline V gene lookup returns CDR1 MGHRA and CDR2 YSYEKL. CDR3 coding DNA: TGCGCCAGCGATACCGGGACGGCCCGGGAGGAGCAGTACTTC. This translates into CASDTGTAREEQYF.

V usage is TRBV29-1 and J usage is TRBJ2-1; D gene uncertain. CDR1 and CDR2 (germline): SQVTM, ANQGSEA. The CDR3 totals 12 residues. Trimming took off 7 bases at V and 4 bases at J, with 11 bases between the two ends. CDR3 residues: CSGSATYNEQFF. CDR3 bases: TGCAGCGGGTCGGCTACTTACAATGAGCAGTTCTTC.

This clonotype was detected only a few times. This chain joins TRBV15 and TRBJ1-1; possibly TRBD1 for D (5 bases). Germline-derived CDR1 and CDR2 are LNHNV and YYDKDF (reference sequence). The CDR3 runs to 12 residues. The V end was cut by 8 bases, the J end by 7 bases, with 14 bases between. In DNA form, the CDR3 reads TGTGCCACCTCCATAGGGACTAATGAAGCTTTCTTT. It yields the protein CATSIGTNEAFF.

This clonotype was counted many times. This chain connects TRBV19 to TRBJ1-1; tentative D call: TRBD1 (5 bases). This CDR3 contains 11 residues. Trimming took 6 bases from V and 10 from J, leaving 12 bases between them. The V gene's germline CDR1 is LNHDA and CDR2 SQIVND (reference sequence). The CDR3 is CASSRQGGAFF. As DNA, the CDR3 is TGTGCCAGTAGCCGGCAGGGTGGAGCTTTCTTT.

This clonotype was seen at least ten times. Since the CDR3 does not end with the conserved phenylalanine or tryptophan, this likely comes from a read error. Because the CDR3's place on the DNA is in doubt, the DNA is left out and the CDR3 is given as listed by TCRdb. The chain couples TRBV7-9 to TRBJ2-7; the table's D call, TRBD1, was not checked against the DNA. The CDR3 spans 11 residues, counting both ends. CDR1 is SEHNR and CDR2 is FQNEAQ in the germline V gene (reference sequence). CDR3 region: CASSLEVGGKD.

Many counts were recorded for this clonotype. The chain is built from TRBV7-8 and TRBJ2-1, with TRBD2 matching over 9 bases. The CDR3 totals 16 residues. In germline, CDR1 is SGHVS, CDR2 FQNEAQ. J lost 7 bases, V lost 1 base, and 8 bases had no gene match. This chain's CDR3 is CASSLVRAGLANEQFF. The CDR3 coding sequence is TGTGCCAGCAGCTTAGTTCGAGCGGGACTAGCTAATGAGCAGTTCTTC.

This clonotype showed up many times. CDR3 in DNA: TGTGCCAGCAGCTTAGATCCAAGGGGGCGATACACCGGGGAGCTGTTTTTT. Its protein is CASSLDPRGRYTGELFF. The chain couples TRBV7-3 to TRBJ2-2, with 7 bases lining up with TRBD1. Losses at the gene ends were 2 bases for V and 3 bases for J; bases not matched to a gene: 9. Germline-derived CDR1 and CDR2 are SGHTA and FQGTGA. This CDR3 spans 17 amino acids.

This clonotype was counted only a few times. This chain uses TRBV20-1 with TRBJ1-1; D is perhaps TRBD1 (6 bases). Trimming removed 6 bases at V and 8 bases at J, with 22 bases between. In germline, CDR1 is DFQATT, CDR2 SNEGSKA (reference sequence). The CDR3 contains 14 residues. The CDR3 bases are TGCAGTGCACGGAGGACAGTTCAGGAGGTGGAAGCTTTCTTT. This codes for CSARRTVQEVEAFF.

This clonotype appeared many times. This chain links TRBV29-1 with TRBJ2-7; a possible D gene is TRBD1 (5 bases). The V end lost 7 bases, the J end lost 0 bases, and 13 bases lay between the germline ends. Per germline, CDR1 SQVTM and CDR2 ANQGSEA. This CDR3 contains 13 residues. CDR3 region: CSAIPDISYEQYF. The CDR3 DNA sequence: TGCAGCGCGATACCGGACATCTCCTACGAGCAGTACTTC.

This clonotype was detected ten times or more. The chain joins TRBV29-1 to TRBJ2-7; D unclear. The germline CDR1 and CDR2 sequences are SQVTM and ANQGSEA. The CDR3 length is 10 residues. This CDR3 reads CRGGAYEQYF. CDR3 bases: TGCAGAGGTGGAGCCTACGAGCAGTACTTC.

This clonotype was observed a handful of times. The V gene is TRBV28, the J gene TRBJ2-3, with D possibly TRBD2 on 7 matching bases. The CDR3 contains 13 residues. CDR1 is MDHEN, CDR2 SYDVKM, per germline. V lost 8 bases and J 4 bases, leaving 13 bases between the germline ends. The CDR3 bases are TGTGCCAGCCAAGGGGGGGCTGCAGATACGCAGTATTTT. Protein sequence: CASQGGAADTQYF.

The chain carries TRBV20-1 and TRBJ2-7; 8 bases agree with TRBD2. Per germline, CDR1 DFQATT and CDR2 SNEGSKA (reference sequence). The CDR3 contains 13 residues. After removal of 6 bases from V and 4 bases from J, the junction contained 8 bases not matched to a gene. CDR3 sequence reads: CSARGTRGYEQYF. The CDR3 DNA follows: TGCAGTGCGAGGGGGACTAGGGGTTACGAGCAGTACTTC.

This clonotype was recorded at least ten times. This chain uses TRBV3-1 with TRBJ2-7; D possibly corresponds to TRBD1 (6 bases). The CDR3 extends over 15 amino acids. Germline CDR1 and CDR2: LGHDT and YNNKEL (reference sequence). V was trimmed by 1 base and J by 1 base, leaving 11 bases between them. The CDR3 DNA reads as TGTGCCAGCAGCCAAGTGCGACAGGCATCCTACGAGCAGTACTTC. This sequence encodes CASSQVRQASYEQYF.